One sample yielded the 14 T cell receptor beta chains listed below, sequenced in a study of regulatory T cells in long-lasting Graves disease. The time point is: newly diagnosed GD, antithyroid drugs for less than 3 months. PBMC RNA served as the TCR library source. Libraries of TCR beta came from iRepertoire HTBI primers plus Arm-PCR of CDR3 regions. TCRdb analysed the multiplex PCR reads with MiXCR anew, one entry per CDR3 protein. The table shows roughly 320,000 distinct CDR3 sequences, with about a sixth occurring only once. These data were also filed under a second study, of T cells in Graves' hyperthyroidism and ophthalmopathy.

The sample here was peripheral blood mononuclear cells (PBMCs), taken at new diagnosis, from a patient treated with antithyroid drugs. Receptors were obtained from a man between 40 and 49 years old with Graves disease.

This clonotype was recorded at least ten times. The chain has TRBV11-3 and TRBJ2-1, with 8 bases aligning to TRBD1. Losses at the gene ends were 3 bases for V and 9 bases for J; bases not matched to a gene: 7. There are 14 residues in the CDR3. CDR1 and CDR2 (germline): SGHNT, YENEEA. The CDR3 spells CASSFILGQAEQFF. The DNA of the CDR3 is TGTGCCAGCAGCTTTATCCTGGGACAGGCTGAGCAGTTCTTC.

This clonotype was detected ten times or more. The chain is built from TRBV5-1 and TRBJ1-1, with a possible D match to TRBD1 (5 bases). Germline V lookup: CDR1 SGHRS, CDR2 YFSETQ. This CDR3 contains 13 residues. Trimming stripped 5 bases from V and 6 bases from J, with 14 bases between. The CDR3 region has the DNA TGCGCCAGCAGACTTTCGACAGCTCCTGAAGCTTTCTTT. Translated, it gives CASRLSTAPEAFF.

This clonotype was observed at least ten times. The genes are TRBV18 and TRBJ2-5; D may be TRBD2 (5 bases). Trimming cost V 5 bases and J 4 bases, with 8 bases left between them. Germline V gene lookup returns CDR1 KGHSH and CDR2 LQKENI. This CDR3 region has 12 residues. CDR3 nucleotide sequence: TGTGCCAGCTCATGGGAGCGAGAGACCCAGTACTTC. As protein: CASSWERETQYF.

This clonotype was counted ten times or more. The chain combines TRBV10-3 with TRBJ2-1; 8 nucleotides match TRBD2. The J segment lost 8 bases and the V segment lost 0 bases, leaving 6 bases of the junction unmatched. The CDR3 extends over 15 amino acids. CDR1 and CDR2 (germline): ENHRY, SYGVKD. CDR3 coding DNA: TGTGCCATCAGTGAGTCGGAGCGGGGGAGCTATGAGCAGTTCTTC. It codes for CAISESERGSYEQFF.

The V and J genes are TRBV19 and TRBJ1-4; D perhaps matches TRBD1 (6 bases). Germline CDR1 LNHDA, CDR2 SQIVND (reference sequence). The CDR3 length is 15 residues. V lost 6 bases, J lost 8 bases, and 19 bases lay in between. In DNA form, the CDR3 reads TGTGCCAGTAGACCATACAGGGAGGAAGGAGAAAAACTGTTTTTT. As protein: CASRPYREEGEKLFF.

Ten or more counts support this clonotype. V and J are TRBV3-1 and TRBJ2-1; unclear D gene. The length of the CDR3 is 14 residues. Trimming pared 9 bases from V and 10 bases from J, leaving 22 bases between. CDR1 LGHDT and CDR2 YNNKEL come from the germline V gene (reference sequence). The CDR3 loop reads CASTHGGPFGEQFF. The CDR3 DNA is TGTGCCAGTACCCATGGCGGTCCTTTTGGAGAGCAGTTCTTC.

V usage is TRBV30 and J usage is TRBJ2-2; D perhaps matches TRBD1 (5 bases). Looked up from germline, CDR1 is GTSNPN and CDR2 is SVGIG (reference sequence). CDR3 size: 14 residues. V lost 2 bases to trimming and J lost 0 bases, with 7 bases between them. The CDR3 reads CAWSQGSNTGELFF. CDR3 bases: TGTGCCTGGAGTCAGGGATCGAACACCGGGGAGCTGTTTTTT.

This clonotype was detected ten times or more. The rearrangement uses TRBV20-1 and TRBJ2-7; no firm D call. Looked up from germline, CDR1 is DFQATT and CDR2 is SNEGSKA (reference sequence). The CDR3 totals 14 residues. This chain's CDR3 is CSARGDGQSSPALV. The CDR3 DNA follows: TGCAGTGCTAGGGGCGACGGGCAGAGCTCCCCTGCATTAGTC.

This clonotype was seen many times. This chain's CDR3 is CSARDPPLSGRNIQYF. The CDR3 DNA reads TGCAGTGCTAGAGATCCCCCCTTGAGCGGTCGGAACATTCAGTACTTC. V and J are TRBV20-1 and TRBJ2-4, with D tentatively TRBD2 (5 bases). Trimming left V 0 bases short and J 7 bases short, with 19 bases between. The CDR3 is 16 amino acids. CDR1 DFQATT and CDR2 SNEGSKA come from the germline V gene (reference sequence).

The chain joins TRBV4-1 to TRBJ2-1, with TRBD2 matching over 8 bases. This CDR3 contains 14 residues. CDR1 and CDR2 from the germline V gene are MGHRA and YSYEKL. The V segment lost 0 bases and the J segment 10 bases; nucleotides outside the gene matches: 5. The CDR3 sequence: CASSQEWLAGEQFF. CDR3 coding DNA: TGCGCCAGCAGCCAAGAATGGCTAGCGGGCGAGCAGTTCTTC.

The table lists this clonotype with many counts. The gene calls are TRBV2 and TRBJ1-6; weak D call: TRBD1 (5 bases). The CDR3 is 14 amino acids. V was trimmed by 8 bases and J by 7 bases, leaving 15 bases between them. Germline CDR1 is SNHLY and CDR2 is FYNNEI. CDR3 nucleotides: TGTGCCAGCTCCGGGACTACTATAAATTCACCCCTCCACTTT. It encodes CASSGTTINSPLHF. The full variable domain, in which reference TRBV2 and TRBJ1-6 provide the parts outside the CDR3, is EPEVTQTPSHQVTQMGQEVILRCVPISNHLYFYWYRQILGQKVEFLVSFYNNEISEKSEIFDDQFSVERPDGSNFTLKIRSTKLEDSAMYFCASSGTTINSPLHFGNGTRLTVT.

Ten or more counts support this clonotype. The V gene is TRBV24-1, the J gene TRBJ1-4, with 7 bases identical to TRBD1. Trimming at V came to 0 bases and at J to 0 bases, leaving 9 bases not matched to a gene. The CDR3 runs 19 residues. From germline, CDR1 is KGHDR and CDR2 SFDVKD. The CDR3 region has the DNA TGTGCCACCAGTGATTTGCAGGGGGTCCGGGGGTCAACTAATGAAAAACTGTTTTTT. Translated: CATSDLQGVRGSTNEKLFF.

This clonotype was detected a few times. The CDR3: CASSQLGTDYEQYF. CDR3 DNA sequence: TGTGCCAGCAGCCAGCTAGGGACAGACTACGAGCAGTACTTC. The chain has TRBV6-1 and TRBJ2-7, with TRBD1 matching over 7 bases. The CDR3 length is 14 residues. CDR1 and CDR2 from the germline V gene are MNHNS and SASEGT. V dropped 6 bases and J dropped 3; count of bases not matched to a gene: 8.

The gene calls are TRBV7-9 and TRBJ2-7, with D possibly matching TRBD1 (5 bases). CDR3 length: 14 amino acids. Per the germline V gene, CDR1 is SEHNR and CDR2 is FQNEAQ (reference sequence). Trimming cost V 2 bases and J 5 bases, with 13 bases left between them. CDR3 amino acids: CASSLTRVRDEQYF. Here the CDR3 DNA reads TGTGCCAGCAGCTTAACCAGGGTTAGAGACGAGCAGTACTTC.